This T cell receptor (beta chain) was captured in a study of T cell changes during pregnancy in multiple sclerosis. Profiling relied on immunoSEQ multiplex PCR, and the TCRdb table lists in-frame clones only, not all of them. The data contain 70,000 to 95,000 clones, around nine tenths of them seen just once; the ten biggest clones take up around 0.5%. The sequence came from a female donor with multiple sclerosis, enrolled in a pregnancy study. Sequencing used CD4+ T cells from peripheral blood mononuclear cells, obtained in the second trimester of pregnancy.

CDR3 region: CASGQGAIYGYTF. The CDR3 DNA reads TGTGCCAGCGGACAGGGTGCGATCTATGGCTACACCTTC. V is TRBV19 and J is TRBJ1-2; 8 nucleotides agree with TRBD1. V shed 9 bases, J shed 4 bases, and the junction held 7 bases outside the gene matches. CDR3 length equals 13 residues. CDR1 is LNHDA, CDR2 SQIVND, per germline (reference sequence).